Included here is one T cell receptor (beta chain) sequence, with context. The antigen is not known. The sample originates from a study of CD8 T cells in Susac syndrome. Notes on the study in general: TCR sequencing and HLA analysis covered a relatively small number of individuals.

Random hexamers were used to reverse transcribe an amount of roughly 0.45 to 1 ug RNA. An immunoSEQ multiplex PCR generated amplified TCR beta CDR3 products spanning 54 Vbeta and 13 Jbeta. TCRdb used MiXCR to reprocess the immunoSEQ multiplex PCR reads, holding one entry per CDR3 protein. The sample records approximately 300,000 distinct CDR3 sequences, about 89% being singletons. V was cut by 1 base and J by 8 bases, with 14 bases left in between. Germline CDR1 and CDR2: LGHNA and YSLEER. CDR3 length: 14 residues. FACS was used to enrich TEMRA cells, whereas the CD8+ and CD4+ T cells were obtained by negative isolation.

This sequence originates from a human donor with multiple sclerosis. This chain uses TRBV4-3 with TRBJ1-2; TRBD1 is a possible D gene (5 bases). Sequencing input: CD8+ T cells from PBMCs. CDR3 in DNA: TGCGCCAGCAGCCAAGTAGGGGATTCTGAAGGCTACACCTTC. This codes for CASSQVGDSEGYTF.